Each of the 24 T cell receptor beta chains below was sequenced from the same sample in a study of T cell repertoires in cytomegalovirus infection. MiXCR, run by TCRdb on the reads, gives a single entry per CDR3 protein. The table shows 400,000 or so distinct CDR3 sequences, with around 18% occurring only once. Sequencing was carried out using PBMCs. These receptors all come from a human donor in good health (CMV status not recorded). Some clones in this sample may be carry-over from other donors' samples.

The chain carries TRBV7-9 and TRBJ1-4; D gene uncertain. CDR1 is SEHNR, CDR2 FQNEAQ, per germline (reference sequence). V was shortened by 5 bases and J by 4 bases, with 17 bases between the two germline ends. The CDR3 totals 16 residues. CDR3 sequence (DNA): TGTGCCAGCAGCCTGGTAGCGGCAGGTATTAATGAAAAACTGTTTTTT. This translates into CASSLVAAGINEKLFF.

J is TRBJ1-2 and V is TRBV20-1, with TRBD1 identical over 9 bases. The J segment lost 7 bases and the V segment lost 5 bases, leaving 11 bases of the junction unmatched. The CDR3 totals 14 residues. Germline lookup yields CDR1 DFQATT and CDR2 SNEGSKA (reference sequence). The CDR3 sequence is CSAPRSDRGGGYTF. CDR3 nucleotide sequence: TGCAGTGCTCCGAGGAGCGACAGGGGGGGTGGCTACACCTTC.

V and J are TRBV27 and TRBJ1-5; TRBD1 might be the D (6 bases). The V end lost 4 bases, the J end lost 4 bases, and 11 bases lay between the germline ends. Germline lookup yields CDR1 MNHEY and CDR2 SMNVEV (reference sequence). The length of the CDR3 is 14 residues. The CDR3 DNA sequence: TGTGCCAGCAGTTATCGTACAGGGAATCAGCCCCAGCATTTT. Amino acids: CASSYRTGNQPQHF.

This clonotype was counted many times. The rearrangement joins TRBV7-2 to TRBJ2-1; 7 bases are a match to TRBD2. This CDR3 region has 16 residues. Germline values: CDR1 SGHTA, CDR2 FQGNSA. V lost 5 bases, J lost 9 bases, and 16 bases stayed unmatched. The CDR3 nucleotides are TGTGCCAGCAGCCCCCCGCGGGCGGGAGTTTCGGGTGAGCAGTTCTTC. As protein: CASSPPRAGVSGEQFF.

The sample holds many counts of this clonotype. The CDR3 protein is CASSLAQLIGSTQYF. The CDR3 nucleotides are TGTGCCAGCAGCTTAGCCCAGTTGATCGGGTCGACGCAGTATTTT. The chain couples TRBV11-2 to TRBJ2-3; D remains ambiguous. Looked up from germline, CDR1 is SGHAT and CDR2 is FQNNGV. This CDR3 is 15 amino acids long. V gave up 1 base and J gave up 9 bases, with 17 bases separating them. Using reference TRBV11-2 and TRBJ2-3 for the parts outside the CDR3, the full variable domain is EAGVAQSPRYKIIEKRQSVAFWCNPISGHATLYWYQQILGQGPKLLIQFQNNGVVDDSQLPKDRFSAERLKGVDSTLKIQPAKLEDSAVYLCASSLAQLIGSTQYFGPGTRLTVL.

This clonotype showed up just a few times. The rearrangement links TRBV6-5 to TRBJ1-1; D call uncertain. The CDR3 is 14 amino acids. Deletions cut 4 bases from V and 4 bases from J, with 13 bases between. Germline V lookup: CDR1 MNHEY, CDR2 SVGAGI. CDR3 protein: CASSSHQTGTEAFF. Here the CDR3 DNA reads TGTGCCAGCAGTTCACACCAAACGGGCACTGAAGCTTTCTTT.

J is TRBJ2-5 and V is TRBV10-3; 8 positions agree with TRBD1. Germline V gene sequence: CDR1 ENHRY, CDR2 SYGVKD. This CDR3 is built from 13 residues. V gave up 0 bases and J gave up 7 bases; unmatched junction bases: 1. CDR3 region: CAISESGQGTQYF. The CDR3 DNA reads as TGTGCCATCAGTGAGTCAGGACAGGGGACCCAGTACTTC.

The chain carries TRBV12-3 or TRBV12-4 and TRBJ2-3; no firm D call. The length of the CDR3 is 12 residues. Trimming shortened V by 7 bases and J by 2 bases, and 7 bases separated the two germline ends. CDR3 region: CASMSDTDTQYF. CDR3 nucleotide sequence: TGTGCCAGCATGAGCGACACAGATACGCAGTATTTT.

This clonotype appeared once. V usage is TRBV6-2 or TRBV6-3 and J usage is TRBJ1-1; no firm D call. Trimming removed 0 bases at V and 11 bases at J, with 10 bases between. The CDR3 loop spans 12 amino acids. Per germline, CDR1 MNHEY and CDR2 SVGEGT. The CDR3 sequence is CASSYSAVGAFF. CDR3 nucleotide sequence: TGTGCCAGCAGTTACTCGGCGGTTGGCGCTTTCTTT.

This clonotype was seen only a few times. CDR3 in amino acids: CASSERGRTSGDSSYNEQFF. CDR3 sequence (DNA): TGTGCCAGCAGCGAGAGGGGTCGGACTAGCGGGGACAGCTCCTACAATGAGCAGTTCTTC. The rearrangement uses TRBV5-6 and TRBJ2-1; 12 bases map to TRBD2. CDR3 size: 20 residues. Germline V gene lookup returns CDR1 SGHDT and CDR2 YYEEEE. V dropped 4 bases and J dropped 0; count of bases not matched to a gene: 14.

The rearrangement uses TRBV20-1 and TRBJ2-3; unclear D gene. Germline-derived CDR1 and CDR2 are DFQATT and SNEGSKA (reference sequence). CDR3 size: 14 residues. V was trimmed by 0 bases and J by 4 bases, leaving 11 bases between them. The CDR3 sequence is CSARDSHSSDTQYF. CDR3 DNA sequence: TGCAGTGCTAGAGATTCTCACAGTTCAGATACGCAGTATTTT.

The chain is built from TRBV6-2 or TRBV6-3 and TRBJ1-1; D ambiguous. CDR1 MNHEY and CDR2 SVGEGT come from the germline V gene. CDR3 length: 13 amino acids. V lost 0 bases to trimming and J lost 4 bases, with 6 bases between them. The CDR3 spells CASSYSISTEAFF. The CDR3 DNA is TGTGCCAGCAGTTACTCGATAAGCACTGAAGCTTTCTTT.

Many counts were recorded for this clonotype. The V call is TRBV7-2, the J call TRBJ1-2; 7 nucleotides line up with TRBD1. The V gene end was trimmed by 4 bases and the J gene end by 0 bases; junction bases not matched to a gene: 2. This CDR3 is built from 14 residues. Germline CDR1 SGHTA, CDR2 FQGNSA. CDR3 sequence (DNA): TGTGCCAGCAGCTGGACAGGTTCTAACTATGGCTACACCTTC. It translates to CASSWTGSNYGYTF.

This clonotype has just a few counts. The chain combines TRBV4-1 with TRBJ2-2; D gene ambiguous. Deletions cut 0 bases from V and 7 bases from J, with 9 bases between. In germline, CDR1 is MGHRA, CDR2 YSYEKL. The CDR3 has 14 residues. The CDR3 is CASSQDPRGGELFF. The CDR3 DNA reads as TGCGCCAGCAGCCAAGATCCCCGTGGCGGGGAGCTGTTTTTT.

The chain combines TRBV5-4 with TRBJ1-1, with 8 bases lining up with TRBD1. CDR1 is SGHNT, CDR2 YYREEE, per germline (reference sequence). The CDR3 contains 15 residues. The ends lost 4 bases at V and 2 bases at J; junction bases unmatched: 7. The CDR3 bases are TGTGCCAGCAGCAACCGGGACAGGTTCAACACTGAAGCTTTCTTT. It codes for CASSNRDRFNTEAFF.

V is TRBV12-3 or TRBV12-4 and J is TRBJ2-1; D uncertain. Trimming pared 6 bases from V and 10 bases from J, leaving 16 bases between. This CDR3 region has 13 residues. CDR3 in DNA: TGTGCCAGCAGCCCTTTTAGACGCGGAGAGCAGTTCTTC. It encodes CASSPFRRGEQFF.

The gene calls are TRBV12-3 or TRBV12-4 and TRBJ1-1; no definite D call. The CDR3 spans 14 residues. Trimming removed 3 bases at V and 0 bases at J, with 8 bases between. The CDR3 DNA is TGTGCCAGCAGTTTCAGGTTGATGAACACTGAAGCTTTCTTT. It specifies CASSFRLMNTEAFF.

The CDR3 sequence is CASSRVGSNEQFF. The CDR3, as DNA: TGTGCCAGTAGTAGGGTTGGGAGCAATGAGCAGTTCTTC. The V gene is TRBV19, the J gene TRBJ2-1, with D possibly being TRBD2 (5 bases). The length of the CDR3 is 13 residues. Germline CDR1 LNHDA, CDR2 SQIVND (reference sequence). The V gene lost 4 bases and the J gene lost 6 bases, with 10 bases spanning the gap.

The V and J genes are TRBV29-1 and TRBJ2-5; 10 nucleotides match TRBD2. This CDR3 has 12 amino acids. CDR1 and CDR2 (germline): SQVTM, ANQGSEA. J lost 6 bases, V lost 7 bases, and 5 bases had no gene match. This CDR3 is CSAMTSGQTQYF. The CDR3 bases are TGCAGCGCCATGACTAGCGGGCAGACCCAGTACTTC.

This clonotype was seen repeatedly, ten times or more. The chain couples TRBV7-6 to TRBJ2-1, with 9 bases identical to TRBD2. V lost 0 bases, J lost 6 bases, and 12 bases stayed unmatched. From germline, CDR1 is SGHVS and CDR2 FNYEAQ. The CDR3 sequence is 18 residues long. CDR3 sequence (DNA): TGTGCCAGCAGCTTAGCAGGGCCTAGCGGGGTGTTTAGCAATGAGCAGTTCTTC. It yields the protein CASSLAGPSGVFSNEQFF.

This clonotype occurred a few times. V is TRBV28 and J is TRBJ2-3; D is unresolved. The CDR3 spans 12 residues. Germline assignment: CDR1 MDHEN and CDR2 SYDVKM. Deletions cut 2 bases from V and 6 bases from J, with 6 bases between. CDR3 coding DNA: TGTGCCAGCAGTTTAGGTTGGGATACGCAGTATTTT. Protein product: CASSLGWDTQYF.

This clonotype showed up just a few times. V and J are TRBV19 and TRBJ2-1; 7 nucleotides match TRBD2. Germline-derived CDR1 and CDR2 are LNHDA and SQIVND (reference sequence). V was clipped by 0 bases and J by 1 base; unmatched bases: 9. This CDR3 has 18 residues. CDR3 sequence (DNA): TGTGCCAGTAGTATAGACGCGGCGGGAGCGCGGTCCTACAATGAGCAGTTCTTC. This gives the protein CASSIDAAGARSYNEQFF.

As concerns this clonotype: A read error is possible here, since a much larger clone lies one base away. The CDR3 does not close with the conserved phenylalanine or tryptophan, likely indicating a read error. V gene TRBV7-2 combines with J gene TRBJ2-7; D is tentatively TRBD1 or TRBD2 (5 bases each). Germline CDR1 SGHTA, CDR2 FQGNSA. This CDR3 contains 15 residues. The ends were cut back, 4 bases at V and 3 bases at J, with 16 bases in the middle. The CDR3 sequence: CASSSMLGTLYEQYL. As DNA, the CDR3 is TGTGCCAGCAGCTCAATGTTGGGGACCCTCTACGAGCAGTACTTA.

V is TRBV27 and J is TRBJ1-6; D remains ambiguous. The CDR3 is 14 residues long. The V gene lost 2 bases and the J gene lost 5 bases, with 7 bases spanning the gap. The germline V gene has CDR1 MNHEY and CDR2 SMNVEV (reference sequence). CDR3 DNA: TGTGCCAGCAGTTTAAGACTAAATAATTCACCCCTCCACTTT. Protein sequence: CASSLRLNNSPLHF.